A single sample is the source of the 22 T cell receptor beta chains below, sequenced in a study of cytomegalovirus exposure and HLA in healthy donors. Amplification used 60 Vbeta primers and 13 Jbeta primers. Libraries were prepared by immunoSEQ multiplex PCR; TCRdb keeps only in-frame clonotypes and omits some of them. In the table there are some 91,000 clones, roughly 86% of which are singletons. The sample was PBMCs. Receptors were obtained from a man younger than 40 in good health and CMV-seropositive.

This sequence joins TRBV30 and TRBJ2-5; a weak D match, TRBD2 (6 bases). The J call may be faulty, since TRBJ2-7 better matches the DNA end. Looked up from germline, CDR1 is GTSNPN and CDR2 is SVGIG (reference sequence). This CDR3 spans 15 amino acids. CDR3 in amino acids: CAWSDPGGGIYEQYF. The CDR3 DNA reads TGTGCCTGGAGTGACCCCGGGGGTGGAATTTACGAGCAGTACTTC.

The rearrangement links TRBV4-1 to TRBJ1-2, with D uncertain. Trimming shortened V by 4 bases and J by 4 bases, and 19 bases separated the two germline ends. The germline gives CDR1 MGHRA, CDR2 YSYEKL. The CDR3 loop spans 16 amino acids. The CDR3 spells CASSLLVAQAGYGYTF. CDR3 nucleotide sequence: TGCGCCAGCAGCCTCCTAGTGGCCCAAGCCGGCTATGGCTACACCTTC.

The genes are TRBV7-9 and TRBJ2-5; tentatively, D is TRBD1 (6 bases). Germline values: CDR1 SEHNR, CDR2 FQNEAQ (reference sequence). Deletions cut 2 bases from V and 0 bases from J, with 10 bases between. The CDR3 extends over 15 amino acids. The CDR3 nucleotides are TGTGCCAGCAGCTTATCTCAGGGGAACCAAGAGACCCAGTACTTC. Its protein is CASSLSQGNQETQYF.

This clone came up a few times. V is TRBV4-2 and J is TRBJ2-2; 10 bases map to TRBD2. The junction had 8 bases not matched to a gene; V was cut back by 4 bases and J by 6 bases. The germline V gene has CDR1 LGHNA and CDR2 YNFKEQ. The CDR3 consists of 16 residues. The CDR3: CASSPTSGAKAGELFF. In DNA form, the CDR3 reads TGTGCCAGCAGCCCCACTAGCGGGGCCAAAGCCGGGGAGCTGTTTTTT.

The chain uses TRBV6-6 and TRBJ2-2; D is unresolved. Germline assignment: CDR1 MNHNY and CDR2 SVGAGI (reference sequence). The CDR3 extends over 11 amino acids. Between the trimmed V and J ends, which lost 4 bases and 8 bases, there was a span of 5 bases. DNA of the CDR3: TGTGCCAGCAGTTCCCCAGGGGAGCTGTTTTTT. It encodes CASSSPGELFF.

This rearrangement joins TRBV28 to TRBJ2-3; 10 nucleotides line up with TRBD2. CDR3 length: 14 amino acids. Germline V lookup: CDR1 MDHEN, CDR2 SYDVKM. The V gene end was trimmed by 11 bases and the J gene end by 6 bases; junction bases not matched to a gene: 11. The CDR3, as DNA: TGTGCCGGTGCTCTCAGCGGGAGGGTGGATACGCAGTATTTT. It specifies CAGALSGRVDTQYF.

The chain joins TRBV21-1 to TRBJ2-7; the D call in the table, TRBD2, was not verified against the DNA. TRBV21-1 constitutes a pseudogene. This CDR3 region has 14 residues. The CDR3 loop is CASNKYRETHEQYF. CDR3 nucleotides: TGTGCCAGCAACAAATACCGGGAGACCCACGAGCAGTACTTC.

This chain links TRBV4-1 with TRBJ2-1; 12 bases align to TRBD2. The CDR3 spans 16 residues. With 0 bases clipped from V and 12 bases from J, the junction kept 9 bases outside the gene matches. Germline V CDR1 and CDR2: MGHRA, YSYEKL. The CDR3 coding sequence is TGCGCCAGCAGCCAAGATCTCGCTAGCGGGAGGGCTGGGCAGTTCTTC. Amino acid sequence: CASSQDLASGRAGQFF.

The rearrangement uses TRBV7-9 and TRBJ1-1, with 8 nucleotides matching TRBD1. V lost 5 bases, J lost 7 bases, and 9 bases stayed unmatched. The germline CDR1 and CDR2 sequences are SEHNR and FQNEAQ (reference sequence). The CDR3 consists of 14 residues. The CDR3, as DNA: TGTGCCAGCAGCCCCCGGACAGGGCTCTTTGAAGCTTTCTTT. Translating gives CASSPRTGLFEAFF.

V and J are TRBV2 and TRBJ2-3; D might be TRBD2 (7 bases). The CDR3 consists of 14 residues. CDR1 and CDR2 from the germline V gene are SNHLY and FYNNEI. Trimming removed 3 bases at V and 4 bases at J, with 11 bases between. The CDR3, as DNA: TGTGCCAGCAGTGATAGGGGGGGTCCAGATACGCAGTATTTT. It translates to CASSDRGGPDTQYF.

This clone came up once. The rearrangement joins TRBV5-8 to TRBJ1-2; 8 positions match TRBD1. V gave up 0 bases and J gave up 7 bases; unmatched junction bases: 14. Germline V gene lookup returns CDR1 SGHTS and CDR2 YDEGEE. This CDR3 is 17 amino acids long. Written as DNA, the CDR3 is TGTGCCAGCAGCTTGGATCCCGGGACAGGTTCCTGGGGTGGCTACACCTTC. It translates to CASSLDPGTGSWGGYTF.

V usage is TRBV11-1 and J usage is TRBJ2-7; 12 bases line up with TRBD1. V lost 4 bases to trimming and J lost 6 bases; unmatched junction nucleotides: 7. From germline, CDR1 is SGHAT and CDR2 FQDESV (reference sequence). The CDR3 extends over 15 amino acids. The CDR3 region is CASSSTGTGGSEQYF. CDR3 in DNA: TGTGCCAGCAGCTCAACCGGGACAGGGGGCAGCGAGCAGTACTTC.

The chain couples TRBV9 to TRBJ2-5; TRBD1 might be the D (6 bases). Germline lookup yields CDR1 SGDLS and CDR2 YYNGEE. The V end was cut by 4 bases, the J end by 1 base, with 8 bases between. The length of the CDR3 is 13 residues. The CDR3 DNA reads as TGTGCCAGCAGCCAGGGGCCCCAAGAGACCCAGTACTTC. Its translation: CASSQGPQETQYF.

The V and J genes are TRBV7-9 and TRBJ2-7; the D gene is possibly TRBD1 (5 bases). CDR1 is SEHNR, CDR2 FQNEAQ, per germline (reference sequence). The CDR3 has 12 residues. Trimming stripped 8 bases from V and 2 bases from J, with 10 bases between. The CDR3: CASARQTYEQYF. The CDR3 nucleotides read TGTGCCAGCGCCAGACAGACCTACGAGCAGTACTTC.

This clone was seen a single time. V is TRBV29-1 and J is TRBJ2-7, with D unclear. Germline V gives CDR1 SQVTM, CDR2 ANQGSEA. The CDR3 totals 12 residues. The V and J ends lost 7 bases and 6 bases respectively, with 16 bases between them. The DNA for the CDR3 is TGCAGCGCTACTCAGGTTATGGGCGAGCAGTACTTC. Translated, it gives CSATQVMGEQYF.

The gene calls are TRBV25-1 and TRBJ2-2; D not certain. V was shortened by 5 bases and J by 9 bases, with 10 bases between the two germline ends. This CDR3 is built from 12 residues. The germline CDR1 and CDR2 sequences are MGHDK and SYGVNS. Here the CDR3 reads CASSSDPRELFF. In nucleotides, the CDR3 is TGTGCCAGCAGTAGCGATCCCCGGGAGCTGTTTTTT.

The genes are TRBV10-2 and TRBJ1-6; D is uncertain. CDR1 and CDR2 (germline): WSHSY, SAAADI. The CDR3 has 14 amino acids. V was clipped by 11 bases and J by 1 base, with 12 bases between them. The CDR3 loop reads CACAGSSYNSPLHF. As DNA, the CDR3 is TGCGCCTGCGCAGGTTCGTCCTATAATTCACCCCTCCACTTT.

The V gene is TRBV30, the J gene TRBJ1-2; 8 bases line up with TRBD1. The CDR3 is 12 residues long. V shed 3 bases and J 4 bases; nucleotides not matched to a gene: 1. CDR1 is GTSNPN and CDR2 is SVGIG in the germline V gene (reference sequence). The CDR3, as DNA: TGTGCCTGGAGCGGACAGGGCTATGGCTACACCTTC. Its protein product is CAWSGQGYGYTF.

This sequence joins TRBV30 and TRBJ2-1; TRBD2 matches 9 bases. CDR3 size: 14 residues. The ends lost 2 bases at V and 9 bases at J; junction bases unmatched: 8. Germline lookup yields CDR1 GTSNPN and CDR2 SVGIG (reference sequence). CDR3 residues: CAWSWLAGSGEQFF. Here the CDR3 DNA reads TGTGCCTGGAGTTGGCTAGCGGGATCTGGTGAGCAGTTCTTC.

The genes are TRBV7-6 and TRBJ2-7, with 9 bases identical to TRBD1. Germline CDR1 SGHVS, CDR2 FNYEAQ. With 8 bases clipped from V and 4 bases from J, the junction kept 6 bases outside the gene matches. CDR3 length: 13 amino acids. CDR3 residues: CASRPGQGYEQYF. In DNA form, the CDR3 reads TGTGCCAGCCGACCGGGACAGGGTTACGAGCAGTACTTC. Supplemented by reference TRBV7-6 and TRBJ2-7, the full variable domain reads GAGVSQSPRYKVTKRGQDVALRCDPISGHVSLYWYRQALGQGPEFLTYFNYEAQQDKSGLPNDRFSAERPEGSISTLTIQRTEQRDSAMYRCASRPGQGYEQYFGPGTRLTVT.

This chain uses TRBV28 with TRBJ2-7, with 11 bases lining up with TRBD2. The CDR3 consists of 15 residues. CDR1 is MDHEN and CDR2 is SYDVKM in the germline V gene. The J segment lost 1 base and the V segment lost 6 bases, leaving 5 bases of the junction unmatched. The CDR3 is CASSLTSGVSYEQYF. The CDR3 nucleotides read TGTGCCAGCAGCTTGACTAGCGGGGTATCCTACGAGCAGTACTTC.

The gene calls are TRBV19 and TRBJ1-2; no reliable D call. Looked up from germline, CDR1 is LNHDA and CDR2 is SQIVND (reference sequence). The ends were cut back, 6 bases at V and 4 bases at J, with 15 bases in the middle. This CDR3 comprises 14 residues. The CDR3 region has the DNA TGTGCCAGTAGAGGAGAGGGTTGGAGCTATGGCTACACCTTC. Its translation is CASRGEGWSYGYTF. The complete variable domain, with remaining parts taken from reference TRBV19 and TRBJ1-2, reads DGGITQSPKYLFRKEGQNVTLSCEQNLNHDAMYWYRQDPGQGLRLIYYSQIVNDFQKGDIAEGYSVSREKKESFPLTVTSAQKNPTAFYLCASRGEGWSYGYTFGSGTRLTVV.